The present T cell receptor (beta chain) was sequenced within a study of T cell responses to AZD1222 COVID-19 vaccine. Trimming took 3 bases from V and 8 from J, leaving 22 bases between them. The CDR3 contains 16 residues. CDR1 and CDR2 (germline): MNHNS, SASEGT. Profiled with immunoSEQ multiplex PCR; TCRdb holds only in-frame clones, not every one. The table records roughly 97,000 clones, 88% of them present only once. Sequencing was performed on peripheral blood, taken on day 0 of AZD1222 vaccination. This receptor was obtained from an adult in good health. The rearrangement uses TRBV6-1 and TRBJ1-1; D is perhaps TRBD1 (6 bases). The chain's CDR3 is CASSDRNWGRQAEAFF. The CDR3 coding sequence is TGTGCCAGCAGTGATCGTAATTGGGGGCGTCAAGCCGAAGCTTTCTTT.